Shown below are 32 T cell receptor beta chains from a single sample sequenced in a study of blood T cells in healthy people across ages. Alongside a J-beta primer mix, a sample-barcoded 5' primer served in a second PCR lasting about 7 to 11 cycles. TCRdb ran MiXCR on the 5' RACE reads and lists one entry per CDR3 protein. The repertoire has 900,000 to 950,000 distinct CDR3 sequences, about 27% of them found once; the top ten carry around 9.6%. This sample was also put to use in a study of T cells of mothers and their children.

The sample comprised blood. The receptors stem from a woman between 40 and 50 years old in good health.

With respect to this clonotype: Possible read error: a much larger clone is one base away. This chain connects TRBV11-2 to TRBJ2-7, with 12 bases that match TRBD2. The DNA end is a closer match to TRBJ2-5, so the J assignment may be wrong. This CDR3 contains 14 residues. CDR1 and CDR2 (germline): SGHAT, FQNNGV. The CDR3 nucleotides read TGTGTCAGCAGGAGGCTAGCGGGAGGGCGGACCCAGTACTTC. Translation: CVSRRLAGGRTQYF.

The chain recombines TRBV7-8 with TRBJ2-7, with TRBD1 matching 7 bases. V trimming: 3 bases; J trimming: 3 bases; junction bases outside the gene matches: 14. The CDR3 consists of 17 residues. CDR1 and CDR2 (germline): SGHVS, FQNEAQ. The CDR3 sequence: CASSFASLTGKGYEQYF. CDR3 coding DNA: TGTGCCAGCAGCTTCGCCTCACTGACAGGGAAAGGCTACGAGCAGTACTTC.

J is TRBJ2-7 and V is TRBV12-3 or TRBV12-4; either TRBD1 or TRBD2 may supply D (5 bases each). The CDR3 totals 15 residues. Trimming removed 3 bases from V and 3 bases from J, with 15 bases in between. The CDR3 loop is CASSLVVLGDYEQYF. The DNA for the CDR3 is TGTGCCAGCAGTTTGGTCGTACTAGGGGACTACGAGCAGTACTTC.

This chain uses TRBV7-9 with TRBJ2-7, with D perhaps matching TRBD1 (5 bases). Trimming removed 5 bases at V and 4 bases at J, with 12 bases between. This CDR3 is built from 13 residues. Germline-derived CDR1 and CDR2 are SEHNR and FQNEAQ (reference sequence). The CDR3 reads CASSKPDSYEQYF. The CDR3 region has the DNA TGTGCCAGCAGCAAACCAGACAGTTACGAGCAGTACTTC.

In this sample, this clonotype turned up many times. The J gene is TRBJ1-1, the V gene TRBV29-1; possibly TRBD1 for D (5 bases). The ends were cut back, 3 bases at V and 3 bases at J, with 8 bases in the middle. The CDR3 has 12 residues. CDR1 and CDR2 from the germline V gene are SQVTM and ANQGSEA. For the CDR3, the DNA is TGCAGCGTTGATGGGGGAGACACTGAAGCTTTCTTT. It translates to CSVDGGDTEAFF.

The CDR3 sequence: CASSPGTPSGANVLTF. CDR3 nucleotides: TGTGCCAGCAGCCCCGGGACACCCTCTGGGGCCAACGTCCTGACTTTC. The chain employs TRBV5-5 and TRBJ2-6; D is possibly TRBD1 (6 bases). The CDR3 has 16 residues. Trimming removed 4 bases from V and 0 bases from J, with 11 bases in between. Germline V gene data show CDR1 as SGHKS and CDR2 as YYEKEE (reference sequence).

The chain combines TRBV5-5 with TRBJ1-5; no reliable D call. This CDR3 has 16 amino acids. V was shortened by 1 base and J by 4 bases, with 15 bases between the two germline ends. Germline V CDR1 and CDR2: SGHKS, YYEKEE (reference sequence). CDR3 residues: CASSLLANNLNQPQHF. CDR3 nucleotides: TGTGCCAGCAGCTTGTTGGCCAATAACCTAAATCAGCCCCAGCATTTT.

This rearrangement joins TRBV5-1 to TRBJ2-1; the D call may be TRBD1 or TRBD2 (6 bases each). The CDR3 is 15 amino acids. Deletions cut 4 bases from V and 5 bases from J, with 16 bases between. The germline V gene has CDR1 SGHRS and CDR2 YFSETQ. The CDR3 nucleotides are TGCGCCAGCAGCGGTGGGGGGCAAGGGGACAATGAGCAGTTCTTC. Its protein is CASSGGGQGDNEQFF.

In this sample, this clonotype turned up many times. The rearrangement uses TRBV7-2 and TRBJ2-7; 10 positions match TRBD2. V was clipped by 7 bases and J by 5 bases; unmatched bases: 11. The CDR3 extends over 15 amino acids. CDR1 and CDR2 (germline): SGHTA, FQGNSA. CDR3 amino acids: CASNTIGTSANEQYF. The CDR3 region has the DNA TGTGCCAGCAACACCATCGGGACTAGCGCAAACGAGCAGTACTTC.

This clonotype turned up a few times. V is TRBV4-1 and J is TRBJ2-7, with TRBD1 matching over 8 bases. With V trimmed by 5 bases and J by 4 bases, 10 bases remained unmatched. CDR1 MGHRA and CDR2 YSYEKL come from the germline V gene. The CDR3 consists of 15 residues. This chain's CDR3 is CASSLKTGDVYEQYF. CDR3 nucleotides: TGCGCCAGCAGCTTGAAGACAGGGGATGTGTACGAGCAGTACTTC.

This clonotype was counted ten times or more. The V gene is TRBV14, the J gene TRBJ2-7; D ambiguous. The CDR3 totals 12 residues. Germline loops: CDR1 SGHDN, CDR2 FVKESK. The germline V and J ends were trimmed by 0 bases and 8 bases, with 8 bases remaining between them. The CDR3 loop is CASSQDRVKQYF. CDR3 DNA sequence: TGTGCCAGCAGCCAAGATCGGGTAAAGCAGTACTTC.

Details on this clonotype: This may be a read error: a much more frequent sequence differs by one nucleotide. V and J are TRBV4-1 and TRBJ1-2; possibly TRBD1 for D (5 bases). Germline CDR1 and CDR2: MGHRA and YSYEKL. CDR3 length: 15 residues. Trimming left V 0 bases short and J 2 bases short, with 10 bases between. CDR3 sequence (DNA): TGCGCCAGCAGCCAAGATGCAGGGCAAAACTATGGCTACACCTTC. This translates into CASSQDAGQNYGYTF.

Details on this clonotype: A much larger clone lies a single base off, so this may be a read error. V and J are TRBV29-1 and TRBJ2-1, with TRBD1 as a possible D gene (6 bases). This CDR3 contains 12 residues. From germline, CDR1 is SQVTM and CDR2 ANQGSEA. Trimming shortened V by 7 bases and J by 10 bases, and 17 bases separated the two germline ends. CDR3: CSASGETYEQFF. The CDR3 DNA is TGCAGCGCATCAGGGGAAACCTACGAGCAGTTCTTC.

This clonotype has only one observation. The chain employs TRBV12-3 or TRBV12-4 and TRBJ2-3; a weak D match, TRBD2 (6 bases). The V end was cut by 7 bases, the J end by 11 bases, with 22 bases between. This CDR3 comprises 14 residues. In nucleotides, the CDR3 is TGTGCCAGCACGATAGGGGACTGCACAGATGTGCAGTATTTT. Translating it yields CASTIGDCTDVQYF.

This clonotype occurred a few times. V is TRBV6-6 and J is TRBJ1-1; D ambiguous. The CDR3 totals 14 residues. V was cut by 6 bases and J by 1 base, with 12 bases left in between. Germline loops: CDR1 MNHNY, CDR2 SVGAGI (reference sequence). The CDR3 DNA reads as TGTGCCAGCAGGGAAACGGGGAGGAACACTGAAGCTTTCTTT. Translating gives CASRETGRNTEAFF.

The rearrangement joins TRBV28 to TRBJ2-2, with D unresolved. CDR1 and CDR2 (germline): MDHEN, SYDVKM. The ends were cut back, 6 bases at V and 6 bases at J, with 14 bases in the middle. This CDR3 region has 14 residues. As DNA, the CDR3 is TGTGCCAGCAGGCCCGGGTCTACCTCCGGGGAGCTGTTTTTT. Translated: CASRPGSTSGELFF.

CDR3 DNA sequence: TGTGCCAGCAGTCCTCTAGCGGGGGGGCTTCGAGATACGCAGTATTTT. Residues: CASSPLAGGLRDTQYF. This sequence joins TRBV12-3 or TRBV12-4 and TRBJ2-3; 12 positions agree with TRBD2. V lost 5 bases, J lost 5 bases, and 8 bases stayed unmatched. CDR3 length equals 16 residues.

This clonotype was picked up many times. J is TRBJ2-5 and V is TRBV7-8; 7 positions agree with TRBD1. The germline V gene encodes CDR1 SGHVS and CDR2 FQNEAQ. Trimming cost V 1 base and J 3 bases; bases outside gene matches: 11. The CDR3 loop spans 17 amino acids. CDR3 region: CASSLELRDRKEETQYF. CDR3 DNA: TGTGCCAGCAGCTTAGAACTCAGGGACAGAAAGGAAGAGACCCAGTACTTC.

This clonotype was seen ten or more times. The rearrangement joins TRBV20-1 to TRBJ2-3; D may correspond to TRBD1 or TRBD2 (5 bases each). Germline lookup yields CDR1 DFQATT and CDR2 SNEGSKA (reference sequence). V gave up 5 bases and J gave up 0 bases, with 18 bases separating them. The CDR3 spans 16 residues. Written as DNA, the CDR3 is TGCAGTGCTTCCGGGACCTTCCTCTCTAGCACAGATACGCAGTATTTT. This codes for CSASGTFLSSTDTQYF.

The chain links TRBV7-2 to TRBJ1-4, with 8 bases matching TRBD1. The germline V gene has CDR1 SGHTA and CDR2 FQGNSA. V shed 1 base, J shed 4 bases, and the junction held 5 bases outside the gene matches. The CDR3 sequence is 16 residues long. CDR3 protein: CASSLDSTGVNEKLFF. For the CDR3, the DNA is TGTGCCAGCAGCTTAGATTCGACAGGGGTTAATGAAAAACTGTTTTTT.

The gene calls are TRBV6-6 and TRBJ2-7; the match to TRBD1 covers 9 bases. Matching the DNA end better, TRBJ2-5 makes the J call doubtful. The CDR3 runs to 15 residues. Germline V lookup: CDR1 MNHNY, CDR2 SVGAGI (reference sequence). CDR3 region: CASRNRGQREETQYF. CDR3 coding DNA: TGTGCCAGCAGAAACAGGGGGCAGAGGGAAGAGACCCAGTACTTC.

The chain is built from TRBV5-1 and TRBJ2-1; D unresolved. From germline, CDR1 is SGHRS and CDR2 YFSETQ. V shed 5 bases and J shed 8 bases, with 14 bases lying between them. The length of the CDR3 is 13 residues. The CDR3 DNA is TGCGCCAGCAGGCCCAAAACTGGGGATGAGCAGTTCTTC. Residues: CASRPKTGDEQFF.

This clonotype was seen repeatedly, ten times or more. This sequence joins TRBV6-5 and TRBJ2-7; weak D call: TRBD1 (5 bases). Deletions cut 0 bases from V and 0 bases from J, with 12 bases between. This CDR3 has 16 amino acids. Germline loops: CDR1 MNHEY, CDR2 SVGAGI. The CDR3 bases are TGTGCCAGCAGTTACTCAGGACACCACAGCTCCTACGAGCAGTACTTC. Its protein is CASSYSGHHSSYEQYF.

This clonotype has only one observation. The chain carries TRBV4-1 and TRBJ2-7; 8 bases are shared with TRBD1. Germline V CDR1 and CDR2: MGHRA, YSYEKL. The length of the CDR3 is 17 residues. J was trimmed by 4 bases and V by 3 bases; bases with no gene match: 14. The CDR3 DNA reads as TGCGCCAGCAGCCATGTAGGCAGGGGGCGCAGTAAGTACGAGCAGTACTTC. This codes for CASSHVGRGRSKYEQYF.

J is TRBJ1-2 and V is TRBV19; D remains unclear. V lost 2 bases and J 4 bases, leaving 8 bases between the germline ends. The CDR3 contains 13 residues. Germline V lookup: CDR1 LNHDA, CDR2 SQIVND (reference sequence). The CDR3 loop reads CASSITVSYGYTF. CDR3 nucleotides: TGTGCCAGTAGTATAACAGTATCCTATGGCTACACCTTC.

In this sample, this clonotype turned up a few times. J is TRBJ1-2 and V is TRBV27; possible D gene TRBD1, 6 bases. The germline V gene has CDR1 MNHEY and CDR2 SMNVEV (reference sequence). V dropped 6 bases and J dropped 8 bases, with 19 bases sitting between them. The CDR3 contains 14 residues. CDR3 nucleotides: TGTGCCAGCAGAGAGACAGGCGCCCAAACCGGCTACACCTTC. This gives the protein CASRETGAQTGYTF.

This clonotype was detected a few times. This chain connects TRBV7-9 to TRBJ1-5; TRBD1 matches 8 bases. In germline, CDR1 is SEHNR, CDR2 FQNEAQ (reference sequence). The V segment lost 4 bases and the J segment 6 bases; nucleotides outside the gene matches: 23. The CDR3 is 20 amino acids. For the CDR3, the DNA is TGTGCCAGCAGCTCCCCCCCGGGTGGACAGGGCTTTAGATTATCTCAGCCCCAGCATTTT. It translates to CASSSPPGGQGFRLSQPQHF.

This clonotype was counted many times. The chain recombines TRBV20-1 with TRBJ2-7, with D perhaps TRBD1 (5 bases). This CDR3 region has 14 residues. The germline V gene encodes CDR1 DFQATT and CDR2 SNEGSKA (reference sequence). V was trimmed by 2 bases and J by 4 bases, leaving 15 bases between them. CDR3 loop: CSARSGDSRYEQYF. DNA of the CDR3: TGCAGTGCTAGATCTGGTGACAGCCGATACGAGCAGTACTTC.

About this clonotype itself: With a much larger clone just one base away, this may be a read error. DNA for the CDR3: TGTGCCACCAGATCCCCGGGATCCTACAATGAGCAGTACTTC. It codes for CATRSPGSYNEQYF. V usage is TRBV24-1 and J usage is TRBJ2-7, with a possible D match to TRBD2 (5 bases). This CDR3 spans 14 amino acids. Germline V CDR1 and CDR2: KGHDR, SFDVKD. The V and J ends lost 7 bases and 7 bases respectively, with 19 bases between them.

This chain uses TRBV28 with TRBJ2-1, with TRBD2 matching 7 bases. Trimming at V came to 5 bases and at J to 0 bases, leaving 7 bases not matched to a gene. The germline CDR1 and CDR2 sequences are MDHEN and SYDVKM. The CDR3 extends over 16 amino acids. The CDR3 nucleotides are TGTGCCAGCAGTACCCTGGGGGGGGGCTCCTACAATGAGCAGTTCTTC. This encodes CASSTLGGGSYNEQFF.

This clonotype was recorded at least ten times. The chain employs TRBV7-9 and TRBJ2-7; D possibly corresponds to TRBD2 (5 bases). CDR1 is SEHNR, CDR2 FQNEAQ, per germline (reference sequence). V was trimmed by 1 base and J by 1 base, leaving 8 bases between them. The CDR3 totals 14 residues. CDR3 in amino acids: CASSLVGESYEQYF. CDR3 nucleotide sequence: TGTGCCAGCAGCTTAGTGGGAGAATCCTACGAGCAGTACTTC.

This clonotype has at least ten counts. A clone one base away is much larger, so this may be a read error. The chain recombines TRBV5-1 with TRBJ2-6, with D unresolved. Trimming pared 4 bases from V and 9 bases from J, leaving 11 bases between. This CDR3 is built from 13 residues. CDR1 is SGHRS, CDR2 YFSETQ, per germline. CDR3 nucleotides: TGCGCCAGCAGCATCGGTGACGTCAACGTCCTGACTTTC. It encodes CASSIGDVNVLTF.